This paragraph reports one T cell receptor (beta chain). Its antigen is unknown. This may come from a read error, since a much larger clone is one base off. This specimen belongs to a study of blood T cells in healthy people across ages (dated by TCRdb to between 2014 and 2016). Regarding the complete study: In model experiments, roughly one uniquely barcoded TCR beta cDNA molecule per two T cells was captured by template switching. The study measured age-related changes in TCR beta repertoire diversity using deep sequencing normalized with unique cDNA molecular identifiers. To avoid experimental bias, donors of different ages were randomly spread across the sequencing lanes. Four age groups were formed from the donors: young (average around 15 years), middle-aged (less than 40), aged (under 70) and long-lived (approximately 80). For two donors (one aged 18 to 29 and one aged 80 or older), the study analyzed two additional independent replicas of 1 million unique cDNA reads from the same blood draw. What the authors observed across the whole study: Compared with the aged group, the long-lived group had more naive CD4+ T cells, fewer expanded clones and increased TCR diversity, suggesting age selection. There was a strong correlation between observed TCR beta diversity and the percentage of naive T cells measured by flow cytometry. Bulk unsorted PBMC profiling prevented conclusive comparison of naive and antigen-experienced compartments. As age increased, observed TCR beta diversity per million T cells dropped in a roughly linear way, and a significant reduction was already evident by age 40. Total diversity estimates from one million sequenced T cells were considered lower bounds and underestimates. Donor CMV infection status was unknown, potentially confounding age-related changes in expanded clonotypes.

The roughly 39 donors, aged about 6 to 100 years, were systemically healthy Caucasian individuals from Russia. Each donor gave ten milliliters of peripheral blood, collected into EDTA-treated Vacutainer tubes. Ficoll-Paque density-gradient centrifugation was used to isolate PBMCs, with at least 6 million per sample. Total RNA was extracted from PBMCs with Trizol reagent, with at least 5 micrograms obtained per sample. For every donor, flow cytometry on a PBMC aliquot measured the percentage of naive CD45RAhigh/CD27high T cells. CDR1 and CDR2 are read off the germline V gene as SQVTM and ANQGSEA. The CDR3 measures 14 amino acids from cysteine to phenylalanine. CDR3 DNA only is kept here, 42 bases in frame from base 1. Libraries came from 5' RACE. The instrument was an Illumina HiSeq 2500. A second about 7 to 11 cycle PCR used a sample-barcoded 5' primer and a J-beta primer mix. A unique molecular identifier was introduced onto each TCR beta cDNA molecule by a template-switch 5' adaptor carrying 12 random nucleotides. Each sample yielded at least 2.5 million CDR3-containing paired-end reads. First-strand cDNA synthesis was performed from all RNA using the Mint cDNA synthesis kit, with priming by a TRBC-specific oligonucleotide. After uracil-DNA glycosylase treatment, a first 18-cycle PCR used universal primers M1SS and BC2_uni_R on all cDNA. In the original analysis: For normalization, 1 million high-quality reads, each with a distinct molecular identifier, were randomly selected from each sample. Instead of being binned into consensus sequences, reads that shared molecular identifiers were thrown out. MiTCR, with a Q25 quality threshold and the strictest error-elimination algorithm, was used for CDR3 identification, clonotype clustering and error correction. A nonparametric unseen species model with Euler transformation was used to estimate lower-bound total TCR beta diversity. TCRdb trimmed public reads at Q25 via fastp, called clones via MiXCR and kept in-frame beta chains. Each entry merges the rows of one CDR3 protein and shows their most common DNA and genes. TCRdb's processing, not the authors' own work, is the source of the V and J calls. Recorded for this sample are 1.5 million to 2 million distinct CDR3 sequences; 25% to 30% of them occurred a single time. Over 7% of the sample belongs to the ten largest clones.

The chain is made from TRBV29-1 and TRBJ2-1, with the identity of the D gene unclear. The J call is doubtful: the DNA matches TRBJ2-7 better. This TCR came from a woman aged 25 to 39 in good health. The sequencing sample was made of blood. The CDR3 reads CSVESPQHYNEQYF. The DNA reads as follows: TGCAGCGTTGAGTCTCCCCAGCACTACAATGAGCAGTACTTC.